This T cell receptor beta chain was retrieved from a study of T cells in localized non-small cell lung cancer. Study-wide results and caveats: The study detected a median around 57 of the top 100 tumor clones in adjacent lung. In the blood, greater T cell density corresponded to longer overall survival.

As for this clone: The antigen is undetermined.

TCRdb's copy holds only in-frame clones and misses some; the assay was immunoSEQ multiplex PCR. The sample yields 20,000 to 30,000 clones, approximately 78% seen once. The source of this sequence is a woman aged 35-70 years with stage I lung adenocarcinoma. The sample consisted of peripheral blood, taken before any cancer treatment.

As DNA, the CDR3 is TGTGCCAGCAGTCGGGGTCGGGGCAATCAGCCCCAGCATTTT. This encodes CASSRGRGNQPQHF. The genes are TRBV6-5 and TRBJ1-5; no clear D gene. V lost 5 bases and J lost 2, with 10 bases in between. CDR1 and CDR2 (germline): MNHEY, SVGAGI. The CDR3 is made up of 14 amino acids.